Reported below is one T cell receptor beta chain. This entry is derived from a study of blood T cell repertoires in COVID-19. Overall study: Some COVID-19 samples were acute and others convalescent; all came from the United States, Italy and Spain.

Seattle patient enrollment occurred during active infection, with longitudinal follow-up thereafter. Under the authors' procedure: The authors estimated nucleated cell counts from reference gene primer amplification. Measured with immunoSEQ multiplex PCR; TCRdb has only the in-frame clones, and not every one. The D gene and trimming were derived from the DNA, and the V and J assignments and clone size from that table. Altogether under 300,000 clones are present, roughly 90% being singletons, with the ten largest covering roughly 12%. The CDR3 totals 17 residues. Germline CDR1 reads MNHEY; CDR2 reads SVGEGT. The V and J ends lost 0 bases and 2 bases respectively, with 14 bases between them.

The chain carries TRBV6-2 or TRBV6-3 and TRBJ1-5; a weak D match, TRBD1 (5 bases). This clonotype was sampled from a woman in her twenties or thirties with COVID-19, enrolled during active disease. What was sequenced was peripheral blood. Here the CDR3 reads CASSYSPGDAGNQPQHF. The CDR3 DNA reads TGTGCCAGCAGTTACTCCCCGGGGGATGCGGGCAATCAGCCCCAGCATTTT.